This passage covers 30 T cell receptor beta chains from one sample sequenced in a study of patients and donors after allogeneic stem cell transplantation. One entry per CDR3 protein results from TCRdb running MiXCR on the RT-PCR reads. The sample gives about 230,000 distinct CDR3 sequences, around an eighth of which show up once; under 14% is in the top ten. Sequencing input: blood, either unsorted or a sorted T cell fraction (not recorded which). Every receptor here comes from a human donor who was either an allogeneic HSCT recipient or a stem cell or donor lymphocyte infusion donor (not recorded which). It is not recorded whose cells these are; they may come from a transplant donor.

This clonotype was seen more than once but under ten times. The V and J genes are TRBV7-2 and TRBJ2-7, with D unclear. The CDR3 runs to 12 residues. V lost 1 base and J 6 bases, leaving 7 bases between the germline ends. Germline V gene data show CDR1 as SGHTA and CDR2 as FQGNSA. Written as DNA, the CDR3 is TGTGCCAGCAGCTTAGAATCGGGCGAGCAGTACTTC. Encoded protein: CASSLESGEQYF.

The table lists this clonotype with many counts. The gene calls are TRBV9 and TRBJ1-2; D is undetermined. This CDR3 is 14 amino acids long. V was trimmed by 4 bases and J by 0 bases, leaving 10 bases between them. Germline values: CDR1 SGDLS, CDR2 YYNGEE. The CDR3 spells CASSPRGANYGYTF. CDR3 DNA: TGTGCCAGCAGCCCCCGAGGAGCTAACTATGGCTACACCTTC.

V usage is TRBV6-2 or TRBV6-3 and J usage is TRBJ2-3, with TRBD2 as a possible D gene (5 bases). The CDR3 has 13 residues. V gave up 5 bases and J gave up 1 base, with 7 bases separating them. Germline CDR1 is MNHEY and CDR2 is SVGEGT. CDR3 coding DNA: TGTGCCAGCAGTGACTACCGCACAGATACGCAGTATTTT. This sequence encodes CASSDYRTDTQYF.

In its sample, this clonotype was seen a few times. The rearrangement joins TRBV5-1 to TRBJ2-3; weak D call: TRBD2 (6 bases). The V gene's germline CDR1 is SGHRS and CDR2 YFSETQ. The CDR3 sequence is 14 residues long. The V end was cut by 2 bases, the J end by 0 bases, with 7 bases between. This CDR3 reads CASSLGTSTDTQYF. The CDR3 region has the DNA TGCGCCAGCAGCTTAGGGACTAGCACAGATACGCAGTATTTT. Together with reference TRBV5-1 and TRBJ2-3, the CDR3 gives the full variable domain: KAGVTQTPRYLIKTRGQQVTLSCSPISGHRSVSWYQQTPGQGLQFLFEYFSETQRNKGNFPGRFSGRQFSNSRSEMNVSTLELGDSALYLCASSLGTSTDTQYFGPGTRLTVL.

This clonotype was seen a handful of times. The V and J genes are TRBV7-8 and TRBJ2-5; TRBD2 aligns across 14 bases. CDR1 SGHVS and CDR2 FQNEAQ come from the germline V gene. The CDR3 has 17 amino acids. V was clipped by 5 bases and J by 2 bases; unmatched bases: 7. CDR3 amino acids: CASSPDRLAGGQETQYF. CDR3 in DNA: TGTGCCAGCAGCCCGGATCGACTAGCGGGAGGGCAAGAGACCCAGTACTTC.

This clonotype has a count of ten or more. DNA of the CDR3: TGCGCCAGCAGCCGGGGGGACCCAGGGGGTGGCTACACCTTC. It encodes CASSRGDPGGGYTF. V is TRBV5-1 and J is TRBJ1-2; 7 bases match TRBD1. Trimming removed 4 bases from V and 7 bases from J; junction bases left unmatched: 10. The CDR3 is made up of 14 amino acids. Germline CDR1 reads SGHRS; CDR2 reads YFSETQ.

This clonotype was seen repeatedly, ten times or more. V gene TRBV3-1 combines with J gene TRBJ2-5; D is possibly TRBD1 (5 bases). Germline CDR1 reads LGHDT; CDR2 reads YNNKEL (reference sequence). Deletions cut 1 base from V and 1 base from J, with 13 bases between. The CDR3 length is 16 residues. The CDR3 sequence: CASSQASSTVQETQYF. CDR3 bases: TGTGCCAGCAGCCAAGCCTCGTCGACAGTCCAAGAGACCCAGTACTTC.

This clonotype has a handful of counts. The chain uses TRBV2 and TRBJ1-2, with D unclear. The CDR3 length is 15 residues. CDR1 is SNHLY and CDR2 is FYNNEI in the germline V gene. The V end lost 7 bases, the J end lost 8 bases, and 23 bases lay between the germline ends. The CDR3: CASNEDTLTANGYTF. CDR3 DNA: TGTGCCAGCAACGAGGATACCCTAACAGCGAACGGCTACACCTTC.

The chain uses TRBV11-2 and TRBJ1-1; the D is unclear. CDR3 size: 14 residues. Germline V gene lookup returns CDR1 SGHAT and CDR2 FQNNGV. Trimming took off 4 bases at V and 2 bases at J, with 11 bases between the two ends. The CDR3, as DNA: TGTGCCAGCAGCTCCTTAGGGTCAAACACTGAAGCTTTCTTT. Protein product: CASSSLGSNTEAFF.

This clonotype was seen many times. The CDR3, as DNA: TGTGCCAGCAGTTTGTATTCGGGGGGGCCAGCTAATGAAAAACTGTTTTTT. Protein: CASSLYSGGPANEKLFF. The chain recombines TRBV12-3 or TRBV12-4 with TRBJ1-4; tentative D call: TRBD1 (6 bases). With 3 bases removed from V and 3 bases from J, the gap between germline ends came to 17 bases. This CDR3 region has 17 residues.

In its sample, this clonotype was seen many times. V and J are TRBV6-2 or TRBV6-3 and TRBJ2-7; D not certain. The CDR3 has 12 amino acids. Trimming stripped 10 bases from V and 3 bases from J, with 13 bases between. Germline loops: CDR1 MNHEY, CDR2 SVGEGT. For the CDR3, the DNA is TGTGCCACTACCCCAGGCTTCTACGAGCAGTACTTC. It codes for CATTPGFYEQYF.

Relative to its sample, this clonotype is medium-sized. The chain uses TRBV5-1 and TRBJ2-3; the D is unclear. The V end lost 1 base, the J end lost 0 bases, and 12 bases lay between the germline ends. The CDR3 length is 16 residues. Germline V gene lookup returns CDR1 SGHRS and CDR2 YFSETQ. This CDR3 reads CASSLNGRSSTDTQYF. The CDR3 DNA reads TGCGCCAGCAGCTTGAACGGACGAAGCAGCACAGATACGCAGTATTTT. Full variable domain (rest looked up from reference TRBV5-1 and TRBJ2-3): KAGVTQTPRYLIKTRGQQVTLSCSPISGHRSVSWYQQTPGQGLQFLFEYFSETQRNKGNFPGRFSGRQFSNSRSEMNVSTLELGDSALYLCASSLNGRSSTDTQYFGPGTRLTVL.

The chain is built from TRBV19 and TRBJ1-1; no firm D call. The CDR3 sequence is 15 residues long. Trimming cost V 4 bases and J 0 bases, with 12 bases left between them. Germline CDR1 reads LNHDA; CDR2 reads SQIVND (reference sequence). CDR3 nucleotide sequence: TGTGCCAGTAGTAACTCTGGAGGCGTGAACACTGAAGCTTTCTTT. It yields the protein CASSNSGGVNTEAFF.

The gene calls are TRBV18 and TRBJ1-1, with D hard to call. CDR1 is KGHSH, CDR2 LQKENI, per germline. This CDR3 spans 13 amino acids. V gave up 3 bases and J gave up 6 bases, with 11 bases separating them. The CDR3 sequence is CASSPLREAEAFF. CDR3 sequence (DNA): TGTGCCAGCTCACCCCTACGGGAGGCTGAAGCTTTCTTT.

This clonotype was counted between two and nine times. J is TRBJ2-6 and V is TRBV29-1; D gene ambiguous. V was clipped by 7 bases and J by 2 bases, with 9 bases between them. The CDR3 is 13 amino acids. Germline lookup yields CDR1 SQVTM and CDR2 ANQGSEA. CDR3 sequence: CSAFRAGANVLTF. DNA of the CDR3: TGCAGCGCGTTTAGGGCTGGGGCCAACGTCCTGACTTTC.

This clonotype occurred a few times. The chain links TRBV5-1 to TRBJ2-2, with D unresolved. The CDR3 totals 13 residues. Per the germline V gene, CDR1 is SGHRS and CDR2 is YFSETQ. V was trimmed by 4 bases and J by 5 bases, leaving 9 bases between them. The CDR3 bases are TGCGCCAGCAGCACCGGACGGACCGGGGAGCTGTTTTTT. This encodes CASSTGRTGELFF.

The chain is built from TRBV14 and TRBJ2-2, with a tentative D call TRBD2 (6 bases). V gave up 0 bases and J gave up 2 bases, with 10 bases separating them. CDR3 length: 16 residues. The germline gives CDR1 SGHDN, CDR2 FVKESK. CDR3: CASSQEGEVNTGELFF. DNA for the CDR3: TGTGCCAGCAGCCAAGAGGGGGAGGTCAACACCGGGGAGCTGTTTTTT. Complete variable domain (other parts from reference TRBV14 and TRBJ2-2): EAGVTQFPSHSVIEKGQTVTLRCDPISGHDNLYWYRRVMGKEIKFLLHFVKESKQDESGMPNNRFLAERTGGTYSTLKVQPAELEDSGVYFCASSQEGEVNTGELFFGEGSRLTVL.

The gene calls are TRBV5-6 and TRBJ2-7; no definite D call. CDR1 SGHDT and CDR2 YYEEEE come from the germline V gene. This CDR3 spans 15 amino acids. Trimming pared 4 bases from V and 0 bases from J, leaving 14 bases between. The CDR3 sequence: CASSPSSRLSYEQYF. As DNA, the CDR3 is TGTGCCAGCAGCCCCTCATCTCGCCTCTCCTACGAGCAGTACTTC.

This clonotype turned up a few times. CDR3 loop: CASSRFRTDTQYF. CDR3 DNA sequence: TGTGCCAGCAGCCGGTTTCGAACAGATACGCAGTATTTT. The rearrangement joins TRBV7-3 to TRBJ2-3; D gene ambiguous. Germline CDR1 and CDR2: SGHTA and FQGTGA. Trimming shortened V by 5 bases and J by 3 bases, and 9 bases separated the two germline ends. The CDR3 contains 13 residues.

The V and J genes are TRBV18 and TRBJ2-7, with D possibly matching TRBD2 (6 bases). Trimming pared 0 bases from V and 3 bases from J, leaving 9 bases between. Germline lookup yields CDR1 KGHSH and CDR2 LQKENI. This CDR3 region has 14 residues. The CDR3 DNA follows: TGTGCCAGCTCACCACCGATGCGGGACTACGAGCAGTACTTC. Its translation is CASSPPMRDYEQYF.

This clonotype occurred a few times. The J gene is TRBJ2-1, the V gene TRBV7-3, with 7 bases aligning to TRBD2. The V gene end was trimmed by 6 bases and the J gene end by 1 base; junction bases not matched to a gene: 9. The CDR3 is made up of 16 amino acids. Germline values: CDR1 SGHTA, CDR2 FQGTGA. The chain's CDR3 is CASSPGTTLSYNEQFF. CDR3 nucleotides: TGTGCCAGCAGTCCCGGGACTACGCTGTCCTACAATGAGCAGTTCTTC.

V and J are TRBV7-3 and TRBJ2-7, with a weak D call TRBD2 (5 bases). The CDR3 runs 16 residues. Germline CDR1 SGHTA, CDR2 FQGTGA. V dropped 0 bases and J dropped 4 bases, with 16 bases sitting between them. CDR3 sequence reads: CASSLTGSRPGYEQYF. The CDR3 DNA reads TGTGCCAGCAGCTTAACGGGCTCCCGACCGGGGTACGAGCAGTACTTC.

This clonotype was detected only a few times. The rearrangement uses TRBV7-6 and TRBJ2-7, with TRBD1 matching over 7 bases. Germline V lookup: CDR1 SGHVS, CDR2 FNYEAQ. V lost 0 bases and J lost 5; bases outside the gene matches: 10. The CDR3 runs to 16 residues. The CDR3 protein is CASSLAGSRGRDEQYF. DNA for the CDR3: TGTGCCAGCAGCTTAGCGGGGTCAAGGGGGCGGGACGAGCAGTACTTC.

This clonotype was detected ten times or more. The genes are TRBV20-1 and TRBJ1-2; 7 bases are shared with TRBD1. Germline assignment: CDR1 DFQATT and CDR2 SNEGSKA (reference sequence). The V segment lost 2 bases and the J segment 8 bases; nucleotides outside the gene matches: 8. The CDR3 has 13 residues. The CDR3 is CSARRAQGGGYTF. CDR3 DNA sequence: TGCAGTGCTAGACGGGCCCAGGGGGGAGGCTACACCTTC.

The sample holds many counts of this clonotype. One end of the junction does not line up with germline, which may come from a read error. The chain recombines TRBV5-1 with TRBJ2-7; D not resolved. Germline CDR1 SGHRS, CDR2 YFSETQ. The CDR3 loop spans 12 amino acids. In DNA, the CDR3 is TGTGCCAGCAGCTCCAGCTCCTACGAGCAGTACTTC. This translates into CASSSSSYEQYF.

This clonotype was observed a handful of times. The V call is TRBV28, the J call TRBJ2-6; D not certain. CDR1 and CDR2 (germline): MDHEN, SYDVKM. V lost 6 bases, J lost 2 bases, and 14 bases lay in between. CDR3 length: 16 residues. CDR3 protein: CASSRMGRAGANVLTF. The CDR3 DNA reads TGTGCCAGCAGCCGTATGGGTAGGGCTGGGGCCAACGTCCTGACTTTC.

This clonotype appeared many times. The CDR3 protein is CASSFRGIETQYF. The CDR3 region has the DNA TGTGCCAGCAGTTTCCGGGGGATAGAGACCCAGTACTTC. The rearrangement links TRBV12-3 or TRBV12-4 to TRBJ2-5; D may be TRBD2 (6 bases). The CDR3 consists of 13 residues. Trimming removed 3 bases from V and 4 bases from J, with 9 bases in between.

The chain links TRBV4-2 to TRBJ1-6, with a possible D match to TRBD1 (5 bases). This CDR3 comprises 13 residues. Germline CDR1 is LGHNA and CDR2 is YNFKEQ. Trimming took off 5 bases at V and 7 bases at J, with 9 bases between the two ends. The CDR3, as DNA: TGTGCCAGCAGCACAGGTCCGAATTCACCCCTCCACTTT. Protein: CASSTGPNSPLHF.

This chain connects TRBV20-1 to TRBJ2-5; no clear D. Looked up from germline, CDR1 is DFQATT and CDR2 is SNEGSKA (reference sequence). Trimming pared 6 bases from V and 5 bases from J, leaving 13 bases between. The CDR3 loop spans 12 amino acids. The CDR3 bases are TGCAGTGCAAAGGCAGAGTCCGAGACCCAGTACTTC. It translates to CSAKAESETQYF.

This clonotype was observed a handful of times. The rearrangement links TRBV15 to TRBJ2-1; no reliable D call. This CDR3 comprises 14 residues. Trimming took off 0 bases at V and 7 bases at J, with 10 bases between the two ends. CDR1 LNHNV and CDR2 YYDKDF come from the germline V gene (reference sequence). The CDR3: CATSREGWSNEQFF. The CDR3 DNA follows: TGTGCCACCAGCAGAGAAGGATGGAGTAATGAGCAGTTCTTC.